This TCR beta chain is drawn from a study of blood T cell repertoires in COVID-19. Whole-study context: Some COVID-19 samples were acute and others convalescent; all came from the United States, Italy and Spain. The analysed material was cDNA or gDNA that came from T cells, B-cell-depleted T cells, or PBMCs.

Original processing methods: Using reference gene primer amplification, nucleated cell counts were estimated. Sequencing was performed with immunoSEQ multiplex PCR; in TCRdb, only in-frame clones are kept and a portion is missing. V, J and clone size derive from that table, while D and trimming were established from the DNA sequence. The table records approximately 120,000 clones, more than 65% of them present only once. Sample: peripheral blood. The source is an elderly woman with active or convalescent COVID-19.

The CDR3 bases are TGTGCCAGCAGTGACTCCGGGACAGGGCTGAGCGAGACACCCCTCCACTTT. Its translation is CASSDSGTGLSETPLHF. V usage is TRBV6-4 and J usage is TRBJ1-6, with 9 bases that match TRBD1. The CDR3 has 17 amino acids. Trimming removed 0 bases from V and 11 bases from J; junction bases left unmatched: 11. Germline CDR1 is MRHNA and CDR2 is SNTAGT.